The next 9 T cell receptor beta chains were all read from a single sample in a study of blood T cells in healthy people across ages. Together with a sample-barcoded 5' primer, a J-beta primer mix was included in a second PCR lasting about 7 to 12 cycles. MiXCR was run by TCRdb on the 5' RACE reads, yielding one entry per CDR3 protein. The data contain about 780,000 distinct CDR3 sequences, about 26% of them singletons. This sample also appeared in a second study, on T cells of mothers and their children.

The sequenced sample consisted of blood. These receptors were collected from a boy younger than 18 in good health.

V is TRBV18 and J is TRBJ2-2; the D gene is possibly TRBD1 (6 bases). Germline V lookup: CDR1 KGHSH, CDR2 LQKENI. V was pared by 1 base and J by 4 bases, with 16 bases between. The CDR3 consists of 17 residues. The CDR3 nucleotides are TGTGCCAGCTCACCACTAAAGAACAGGGATTCCACCGGGGAGCTGTTTTTT. Amino acid sequence: CASSPLKNRDSTGELFF.

The chain carries TRBV2 and TRBJ2-7; possible D gene TRBD1, 6 bases. The germline CDR1 and CDR2 sequences are SNHLY and FYNNEI. Trimming cost V 4 bases and J 0 bases, with 13 bases left between them. The CDR3 runs to 15 residues. This chain's CDR3 is CASSVGGESSYEQYF. The DNA of the CDR3 is TGTGCCAGCAGTGTTGGGGGCGAGAGCTCCTACGAGCAGTACTTC.

There are a few counts of this clonotype. The V gene is TRBV15, the J gene TRBJ1-2; D may be TRBD1 (6 bases). Trimming removed 3 bases from V and 3 bases from J, with 17 bases in between. Germline V CDR1 and CDR2: LNHNV, YYDKDF (reference sequence). This CDR3 comprises 16 residues. Here the CDR3 DNA reads TGTGCCACCAGCAGGGTCCCTGAGGGGGACCACTATGGCTACACCTTC. Amino acid sequence: CATSRVPEGDHYGYTF. The complete variable domain, with remaining parts taken from reference TRBV15 and TRBJ1-2, reads DAMVIQNPRYQVTQFGKPVTLSCSQTLNHNVMYWYQQKSSQAPKLLFHYYDKDFNNEADTPDNFQSRRPNTSFCFLDIRSPGLGDTAMYLCATSRVPEGDHYGYTFGSGTRLTVV.

This chain links TRBV20-1 with TRBJ2-5; 15 bases map to TRBD2. CDR3 length equals 17 residues. Per the germline V gene, CDR1 is DFQATT and CDR2 is SNEGSKA (reference sequence). The ends lost 0 bases at V and 1 base at J; junction bases unmatched: 3. The CDR3 is CSARDGTSGGSQETQYF. The CDR3 DNA reads as TGCAGTGCTAGAGACGGGACTAGCGGGGGGTCCCAAGAGACCCAGTACTTC.

The J gene is TRBJ1-4, the V gene TRBV25-1; D call uncertain. Trimming removed 3 bases from V and 4 bases from J, with 12 bases in between. Per the germline V gene, CDR1 is MGHDK and CDR2 is SYGVNS. The CDR3 runs 15 residues. The CDR3 reads CASSDSDLINEKLFF. The DNA for the CDR3 is TGTGCCAGCAGTGATTCGGACCTAATTAATGAAAAACTGTTTTTT.

V is TRBV1 and J is TRBJ1-6; TRBD1 reflects the table's D call only, with no check against the DNA. TRBV1 is listed as a pseudogene. The CDR3 runs 16 residues. Here the CDR3 DNA reads TGCACCAGCAGTGATGGACCCGGGACAGGGGGATCACCCCTCCACTTT. Amino acids: CTSSDGPGTGGSPLHF.

The chain recombines TRBV6-6 with TRBJ1-4; tentative D call: TRBD1 (5 bases). CDR1 and CDR2 from the germline V gene are MNHNY and SVGAGI (reference sequence). Trimming shortened V by 0 bases and J by 8 bases, and 13 bases separated the two germline ends. CDR3 length: 15 amino acids. CDR3 DNA sequence: TGTGCCAGCAGTTACTCGACGGGGGTTGGAGAAAAACTGTTTTTT. Residues: CASSYSTGVGEKLFF.

CDR3 in DNA: TGTGCCACCAGCAGAGACGCAAGCGGGGCTTCAAGTGAGCAGTTCTTC. Protein product: CATSRDASGASSEQFF. The chain combines TRBV15 with TRBJ2-1; TRBD2 agrees at 7 bases. Germline V lookup: CDR1 LNHNV, CDR2 YYDKDF (reference sequence). This CDR3 has 16 residues. With 0 bases clipped from V and 9 bases from J, the junction kept 11 bases outside the gene matches.

This clonotype was seen more than once but under ten times. The chain combines TRBV20-1 with TRBJ2-5; 10 positions agree with TRBD2. Germline loops: CDR1 DFQATT, CDR2 SNEGSKA (reference sequence). J was trimmed by 1 base and V by 5 bases; bases with no gene match: 7. The CDR3 has 15 residues. The CDR3 bases are TGCAGTGCTGTTCGAGCGGGGGGGACCCAAGAGACCCAGTACTTC. Protein sequence: CSAVRAGGTQETQYF.